The 13 T cell receptor beta chains in this list originate from one sample, sequenced in a study of shared clonotypes between healthy human individuals. Method: immunoSEQ multiplex PCR; TCRdb's copy keeps in-frame clones and lacks some. This table holds around 1,000,000 clones, 77% found once. Sequenced input: memory CD4+ T cells from PBMCs. Subset denoted: CD45RA-negative fraction. These receptors all stem from a man between 18 and 35 years old in good health. Some clones in this sample may be carry-over from other donors' samples.

The J gene is TRBJ2-6, the V gene TRBV9; weak D call: TRBD2 (5 bases). Germline CDR1 SGDLS, CDR2 YYNGEE. Trimming cost V 2 bases and J 3 bases, with 6 bases left between them. There are 14 residues in the CDR3. The CDR3 sequence is CASSVGGGANVLTF. The DNA for the CDR3 is TGTGCCAGCAGCGTTGGAGGTGGGGCCAACGTCCTGACTTTC.

This clone was seen just once. The CDR3 nucleotides are TGCGCCAGCAGCTTGGCAGGGGAAGCCTATGGCTACACCTTC. This gives the protein CASSLAGEAYGYTF. The rearrangement joins TRBV5-1 to TRBJ1-2; tentatively, D is TRBD1 (6 bases). CDR1 and CDR2 from the germline V gene are SGHRS and YFSETQ. This CDR3 has 14 amino acids. Trimming pared 0 bases from V and 4 bases from J, leaving 10 bases between.

The chain recombines TRBV7-9 with TRBJ1-2, with TRBD1 matching 9 bases. The CDR3 runs to 13 residues. The V segment lost 2 bases and the J segment 10 bases; nucleotides outside the gene matches: 5. The V gene's germline CDR1 is SEHNR and CDR2 FQNEAQ (reference sequence). The CDR3 sequence: CASSLTGQGHYTF. CDR3 nucleotide sequence: TGTGCCAGCAGCTTAACGGGACAGGGCCACTACACCTTC. The entire variable domain, with the rest obtained from reference TRBV7-9 and TRBJ1-2, is as follows: DTGVSQNPRHKITKRGQNVTFRCDPISEHNRLYWYRQTLGQGPEFLTYFQNEAQLEKSRLLSDRFSAERPKGSFSTLEIQRTEQGDSAMYLCASSLTGQGHYTFGSGTRLTVV.

J is TRBJ2-5 and V is TRBV19, with D possibly TRBD2 on 5 matching bases. Germline assignment: CDR1 LNHDA and CDR2 SQIVND (reference sequence). The CDR3 covers 15 residues. V lost 3 bases and J 2 bases, leaving 13 bases between the germline ends. CDR3: CASSIGGKVQETQYF. As DNA, the CDR3 is TGTGCCAGTAGTATTGGAGGTAAAGTTCAAGAGACCCAGTACTTC.

Comment on this clone: The conserved closing phenylalanine or tryptophan is absent in this CDR3, likely reflecting a read error. The J gene is TRBJ2-7, the V gene TRBV4-2; 14 bases align to TRBD2. The CDR3 has 15 amino acids. CDR1 is LGHNA and CDR2 is YNFKEQ in the germline V gene. J lost 3 bases, V lost 4 bases, and 2 bases had no gene match. The CDR3 coding sequence is TGTGCCAGCAGCCTAGGACTAGCGGGAGGCTACGAGCAGTACTCC. It codes for CASSLGLAGGYEQYS.

V usage is TRBV27 and J usage is TRBJ1-4, with a weak D call TRBD1 (6 bases). The CDR3 is made up of 15 amino acids. Germline CDR1 and CDR2: MNHEY and SMNVEV (reference sequence). Deletions cut 5 bases from V and 4 bases from J, with 14 bases between. CDR3 amino acids: CASSANREINEKLFF. CDR3 DNA: TGTGCCAGCAGTGCAAACAGGGAAATTAATGAAAAACTGTTTTTT.

The J gene is TRBJ2-5, the V gene TRBV2; D uncertain. The CDR3 length is 13 residues. Germline CDR1 is SNHLY and CDR2 is FYNNEI. V shed 1 base and J shed 5 bases, with 8 bases lying between them. The CDR3 DNA reads TGTGCCAGCAGTGAAGGCTTGGGTGAGACCCAGTACTTC. The encoded protein is CASSEGLGETQYF. Supplemented by reference TRBV2 and TRBJ2-5, the full variable domain reads EPEVTQTPSHQVTQMGQEVILRCVPISNHLYFYWYRQILGQKVEFLVSFYNNEISEKSEIFDDQFSVERPDGSNFTLKIRSTKLEDSAMYFCASSEGLGETQYFGPGTRLLVL.

The table lists this clone with a few counts. The rearrangement uses TRBV27 and TRBJ1-5; tentatively, D is TRBD1 (5 bases). V was trimmed by 3 bases and J by 2 bases, leaving 11 bases between them. This CDR3 region has 15 residues. The germline CDR1 and CDR2 sequences are MNHEY and SMNVEV (reference sequence). This chain's CDR3 is CASSFRGKGNQPQHF. CDR3 coding DNA: TGTGCCAGCAGTTTTAGGGGAAAGGGCAATCAGCCCCAGCATTTT.

This clone turned up a few times. This chain joins TRBV2 and TRBJ1-3, with D uncertain. V lost 6 bases and J lost 10, with 19 bases in between. Germline CDR1 and CDR2: SNHLY and FYNNEI. This CDR3 has 14 amino acids. Written as DNA, the CDR3 is TGTGCCAGCAGGGGGAGCTTTTTGCTGTGGACCATATATTTT. This encodes CASRGSFLLWTIYF.

This chain links TRBV7-2 with TRBJ2-3, with a weak D call TRBD2 (5 bases). The CDR3 loop spans 14 amino acids. The ends were cut back, 1 base at V and 4 bases at J, with 9 bases in the middle. Germline V gene data show CDR1 as SGHTA and CDR2 as FQGNSA. The CDR3, as DNA: TGTGCCAGCAGCTTAGGCCAGAGGGCAGATACGCAGTATTTT. Amino acids: CASSLGQRADTQYF.

The rearrangement joins TRBV7-2 to TRBJ1-2; D is undetermined. The V end was cut by 2 bases, the J end by 3 bases, with 10 bases between. The germline V gene encodes CDR1 SGHTA and CDR2 FQGNSA. This CDR3 has 14 amino acids. The CDR3 loop reads CASSLQRPDYGYTF. DNA of the CDR3: TGTGCCAGCAGCTTACAGAGACCAGACTATGGCTACACCTTC.

The V and J genes are TRBV12-5 and TRBJ1-2; D uncertain. Trimming took off 2 bases at V and 4 bases at J, with 20 bases between the two ends. The CDR3 length is 17 residues. Germline assignment: CDR1 LGHNT and CDR2 FRNRAP. CDR3 coding DNA: TGTGCTAGTGGTTTGTTCCATAATAGACGGACCCCCTATGGCTACACCTTC. This sequence encodes CASGLFHNRRTPYGYTF.

J is TRBJ1-5 and V is TRBV11-2; D possibly corresponds to TRBD1 (6 bases). The CDR3 covers 13 residues. Trimming took off 0 bases at V and 9 bases at J, with 9 bases between the two ends. Germline values: CDR1 SGHAT, CDR2 FQNNGV. The CDR3 DNA sequence: TGTGCCAGCAGCTTAGAACAACAGGGGCCCCAGCATTTT. Translation: CASSLEQQGPQHF.